What follows are 9 T cell receptor beta chains derived from one specimen sequenced in a study of shared clonotypes between healthy human individuals. Generated by immunoSEQ multiplex PCR, the TCRdb table keeps only in-frame clones and is missing some. The repertoire holds around 690,000 clones, with 90% as singletons. The sample taken for sequencing was memory CD8+ T cells from PBMCs. Sample subset: CD45RO+ cells pooled with CCR7-negative TemRA cells. The source of these receptors is a man aged 18 to 30 in good health. Some clones in this sample may be carry-over from other donors' samples.

This clone was detected only a few times. This specimen includes other DNA sequences encoding the same CDR3. The chain recombines TRBV7-9 with TRBJ1-4; D unresolved. Germline V gene lookup returns CDR1 SEHNR and CDR2 FQNEAQ (reference sequence). V shed 5 bases and J shed 5 bases, with 3 bases lying between them. The CDR3 length is 11 residues. The chain's CDR3 is CASSPNEKLFF. CDR3 in DNA: TGTGCCAGCAGCCCCAATGAAAAACTGTTTTTT.

V usage is TRBV7-6 and J usage is TRBJ2-1; D is perhaps TRBD1 or TRBD2 (6 bases each). Germline V CDR1 and CDR2: SGHVS, FNYEAQ. V was pared by 3 bases and J by 2 bases, with 17 bases between. The CDR3 sequence is 17 residues long. The CDR3 DNA follows: TGTGCCAGCAGCTTCCAAGGCGAAGGGGGGACCTACAATGAGCAGTTCTTC. It encodes CASSFQGEGGTYNEQFF.

This clone was seen once. The chain has TRBV6-1 and TRBJ2-7; 10 bases agree with TRBD1. CDR3 length equals 13 residues. Germline lookup yields CDR1 MNHNS and CDR2 SASEGT. The ends lost 6 bases at V and 4 bases at J; junction bases unmatched: 3. The CDR3 here is CASRGQGEYEQYF. The CDR3 nucleotides read TGTGCCAGCAGAGGACAGGGGGAGTACGAGCAGTACTTC.

The CDR3 is CASSQDPRNTGELFF. The CDR3, as DNA: TGTGCCAGCAGCCAAGATCCCAGGAACACCGGGGAGCTGTTTTTT. J is TRBJ2-2 and V is TRBV4-2; no definite D call. V was clipped by 0 bases and J by 1 base, with 6 bases between them. This CDR3 is 15 amino acids long. Per the germline V gene, CDR1 is LGHNA and CDR2 is YNFKEQ.

This rearrangement joins TRBV15 to TRBJ2-6; the D is unclear. The germline V gene has CDR1 LNHNV and CDR2 YYDKDF (reference sequence). V lost 1 base to trimming and J lost 2 bases, with 9 bases between them. CDR3 length equals 16 residues. Written as DNA, the CDR3 is TGTGCCACCAGCAGAGCATCCATGGCTGGGGCCAACGTCCTGACTTTC. Protein product: CATSRASMAGANVLTF.

The V call is TRBV11-2, the J call TRBJ2-7; D ambiguous. V lost 6 bases, J lost 4 bases, and 13 bases lay in between. The V gene's germline CDR1 is SGHAT and CDR2 FQNNGV. The CDR3 contains 13 residues. CDR3 DNA sequence: TGTGCCAGCAGTCTAGGTCTGGAGTACGAGCAGTACTTC. Translating it yields CASSLGLEYEQYF.

The chain links TRBV6-1 to TRBJ2-7; D may be TRBD1 (5 bases). The germline V gene encodes CDR1 MNHNS and CDR2 SASEGT. The CDR3 runs 16 residues. V was cut by 1 base and J by 4 bases, with 17 bases left in between. CDR3 bases: TGTGCCAGCAGTGAAGAGGGGTGGCAGCAATATTACGAGCAGTACTTC. Its translation is CASSEEGWQQYYEQYF.

The CDR3 reads CASGIGGLYGYTF. The CDR3 nucleotides are TGTGCCAGTGGGATTGGGGGCCTCTATGGCTACACCTTC. This chain joins TRBV27 and TRBJ1-2, with TRBD1 as a possible D gene (6 bases). There are 13 residues in the CDR3. CDR1 MNHEY and CDR2 SMNVEV come from the germline V gene (reference sequence). Trimming removed 9 bases at V and 4 bases at J, with 15 bases between.

The genes are TRBV13 and TRBJ2-4; 9 nucleotides align to TRBD2. Germline V gene lookup returns CDR1 PRHDT and CDR2 FYEKMQ (reference sequence). Trimming took 4 bases from V and 9 from J; bases not matched to a gene: 4. The CDR3 contains 13 residues. The CDR3 sequence: CASSSLAGVIQYF. The CDR3 nucleotides read TGTGCCAGCAGCTCACTAGCGGGCGTCATTCAGTACTTC.